These T cell receptor beta chains were read from a single sample in a study of human T cells and chemical hapten exposure. TCRdb ran MiXCR on the RACE reads and lists one entry per CDR3 protein. This repertoire shows about 120,000 distinct CDR3 sequences, roughly 13% found once; its top ten account for around 2.8%. Source: whole blood, taken in connection with sensitization to the hapten diphenylcyclopropenone (DPC). All receptors come from a woman aged 18-29 years with alopecia areata. Some clones in this sample may be carry-over from other donors' samples. CDR3s include the opening cysteine and the closing phenylalanine or tryptophan. A D gene is named only where the DNA matches it firmly. Size is omitted from some rows. Given values are once, few, many or a class for expanded clones.

TRBJ2-7,TRBV18,.,few,TGTGCCAGCTCACCACCCTTGGAGATATCCTACGAGCAGTACTTC,CASSPPLEISYEQYF
TRBJ2-1,TRBV12-3/TRBV12-4,.,many,TGTGCCAGCAGTCCCCGTTTTGGTGAGCAGTTCTTC,CASSPRFGEQFF
TRBJ2-3,TRBV7-2,.,few,TGTGCCAGCAGCTTAGGTCCCTCCGATGGGCCGTATTTT,CASSLGPSDGPYF
TRBJ2-3,TRBV10-3,.,.,TGTGCCATCAGTGGGCGCGGAGCAGATACGCAGTATTTT,CAISGRGADTQYF
TRBJ1-1,TRBV27,.,.,TGTGCCAGCAGTTTATCCAGGGGGAACACTGAAGCTTTCTTT,CASSLSRGNTEAFF
TRBJ2-7,TRBV29-1,.,few,TGCAGCGGCAGCAGGGGTGAGGCCTACGAGCAGTACTTC,CSGSRGEAYEQYF
TRBJ1-2,TRBV7-8,.,.,TGTGCCAGCAGCTGGGAAGGTGGGGCTTATGGCTACACCTTC,CASSWEGGAYGYTF
TRBJ2-1,TRBV19,.,many,TGTGCCAGTAGTATAGATCGGATAGCTCTCAATGAGCAGTTCTTC,CASSIDRIALNEQFF
TRBJ2-1,TRBV7-8,.,.,TGTGCCAGCAGCTTAGTCCTCCCCCGGGGCAATGAGCAGTTCTTC,CASSLVLPRGNEQFF
TRBJ1-6,TRBV30,.,.,TGTGCCTGGAGACCCGATAGCTCCTATAATTCACCCCTCCACTTT,CAWRPDSSYNSPLHF
TRBJ2-1,TRBV6-2/TRBV6-3,.,many,TGTGCCAGCAGGAACACCAATGAGCAGTTCTTC,CASRNTNEQFF
TRBJ1-1,TRBV6-2/TRBV6-3,.,many,TGTGCCAGCCGGACCTTGACCCCTGGAGCTTTCTTT,CASRTLTPGAFF
TRBJ2-3,TRBV18,.,many,TGTGCCAGCTCAGCCTCACAGGGATCCCCCACAGATACGCAGTATTTT,CASSASQGSPTDTQYF
TRBJ1-2,TRBV5-4,TRBD1,.,TGTGCCAGCAGCTTGGATCGACAGGGCGGGTATGGCTACACCTTC,CASSLDRQGGYGYTF
TRBJ2-5,TRBV7-9,.,.,TGTGCCAGCAGCCAAGCGACAGTATCAGAGACCCAGTACTTC,CASSQATVSETQYF
TRBJ2-5,TRBV6-2/TRBV6-3,.,many,TGTGCCAGCAGTCGACCCGGGACCCAGTACTTC,CASSRPGTQYF
TRBJ2-3,TRBV7-6,.,many,TGTGCCAGCAGCTTAGCGCTGGAGGGGAGCACAGATACGCAGTATTTT,CASSLALEGSTDTQYF
TRBJ1-4,TRBV29-1,.,few,TGCAGCGTTACCCAGGGTAATGAAAAACTGTTTTTT,CSVTQGNEKLFF
TRBJ2-7,TRBV9,TRBD1,few,TGTGCCAGCAGCGTAGGGGACAGGGGGCTAAAGTACTTC,CASSVGDRGLKYF
TRBJ1-1,TRBV30,.,many,TGTGCCTGGAGTGATGGGAGGGGCACTGAAGCTTTCTTT,CAWSDGRGTEAFF
TRBJ2-3,TRBV29-1,.,few,TGCAGCGTTGAAAGTTTCGACGCCCGCACAGATACGCAGTATTTT,CSVESFDARTDTQYF